The rows below give T cell receptor beta chains drawn from one sample of a study of cytomegalovirus exposure and HLA in healthy donors. Measured with immunoSEQ multiplex PCR; TCRdb has only the in-frame clones, and not every one. The sample holds 85,000 to 100,000 clones, about four fifths seen once. Sequenced input: PBMCs. The source is a woman aged 40 to 55 in good health and CMV-seronegative. Both conserved end residues are part of each CDR3. The order of the fields is V gene, clone size, D gene, J gene, CDR3 DNA, CDR3 protein. A D gene is named only where the DNA matches it firmly. Clone size is stated in some rows and not others, as once, few, many or a class when expanded.

V: TRBV7-2; size: -; D: -; J: TRBJ2-5; DNA: TGTGCCAGCAGCTTAGGCGGCGGTCAAGAGACCCAGTACTTC; CDR3: CASSLGGGQETQYF
V: TRBV2; size: -; D: TRBD1; J: TRBJ1-2; DNA: TGTGCCAGCAGTGATTGGTCCAAGACAGGGGGCTCCTATGGCTACACCTTC; CDR3: CASSDWSKTGGSYGYTF
V: TRBV29-1; size: few; D: -; J: TRBJ2-1; DNA: TGCAGCGTTGGAGGGCAGCCGGAAAGCAATGAGCAGTTCTTC; CDR3: CSVGGQPESNEQFF
V: TRBV23-1; size: -; D: -; J: TRBJ1-1; DNA: TGCGCCAAGGGGTTGAACACTGAAGCTTTCTTT; CDR3: CAKGLNTEAFF
V: TRBV27; size: -; D: -; J: TRBJ2-1; DNA: TGTGCCAGCAGTTTATCTGCGGGTCTCGGCAATGAGCAGTTCTTC; CDR3: CASSLSAGLGNEQFF
V: TRBV2; size: few; D: -; J: TRBJ1-1; DNA: TGTGCCAGCATGCTCTGGACTAACACTGAAGCTTTCTTT; CDR3: CASMLWTNTEAFF
V: TRBV29-1; size: few; D: -; J: TRBJ1-1; DNA: TGCAGCGTTGCAGCGGGGCCTTACACTGAAGCTTTCTTT; CDR3: CSVAAGPYTEAFF
V: TRBV6-5; size: -; D: -; J: TRBJ2-7; DNA: TGTGCCAGCAGTTCAGGAGGCTCGAGCTCCTACGAGCAGTACTTC; CDR3: CASSSGGSSSYEQYF
V: TRBV19; size: -; D: -; J: TRBJ1-1; DNA: TGTGCCAGTAGTATAGGTGCTCGGGGGTACACTGAAGCTTTCTTT; CDR3: CASSIGARGYTEAFF
V: TRBV4-2; size: once; D: TRBD1; J: TRBJ2-1; DNA: TGTGCCAGCAGCCCAAGACAGGGGGATGTCTATGAGCAGTTCTTC; CDR3: CASSPRQGDVYEQFF
V: TRBV27; size: -; D: TRBD1; J: TRBJ2-1; DNA: TGTGCCAGCCGGGACAGGGACTACAATGAGCAGTTCTTC; CDR3: CASRDRDYNEQFF
V: TRBV13; size: once; D: TRBD2; J: TRBJ2-5; DNA: TGTGCCAGCAGCTCCCGAGCGGGGGGGCAAGAGACCCAGTACTTC; CDR3: CASSSRAGGQETQYF
V: TRBV7-2; size: -; D: TRBD2; J: TRBJ2-3; DNA: TGTGCCAGCAGCAACAGGTGGCTAGCGGGGGGACGAAGCACAGATACGCAGTATTTT; CDR3: CASSNRWLAGGRSTDTQYF
V: TRBV6-5; size: -; D: TRBD2; J: TRBJ2-2; DNA: TGTGCCAGCAGCCAACTAGCGGGGGTTGGGGAGCTGTTTTTT; CDR3: CASSQLAGVGELFF
V: TRBV5-1; size: -; D: TRBD2; J: TRBJ2-1; DNA: TGCGCCAGCAGCTCGCTAGCGGGGGGGCGGAGTGAGCAGTTCTTC; CDR3: CASSSLAGGRSEQFF
V: TRBV2; size: -; D: TRBD1; J: TRBJ1-3; DNA: TGTGCCAGCACGGTGGGACAGGGAGGAAACACCATATATTTT; CDR3: CASTVGQGGNTIYF
V: TRBV7-9; size: -; D: TRBD1; J: TRBJ2-1; DNA: TGTGCCAGCAGCTTAAGGGGGACAGGTAGTTCGGAGCAGTTCTTC; CDR3: CASSLRGTGSSEQFF
V: TRBV7-2; size: -; D: TRBD1; J: TRBJ1-6; DNA: TGTGCCAGCAGCTCGGGACAGCATAATTCACCCCTCCACTTT; CDR3: CASSSGQHNSPLHF
V: TRBV4-1; size: -; D: -; J: TRBJ2-1; DNA: TGCGCCAGCAGCCAAGGCCAGACATACAATGAGCAGTTCTTC; CDR3: CASSQGQTYNEQFF
V: TRBV6-6; size: -; D: -; J: TRBJ2-3; DNA: TGTGCCAGCAACCCTTTGCGGCTAGCGACCACAGATACGCAGTATTTT; CDR3: CASNPLRLATTDTQYF
V: TRBV25-1; size: -; D: -; J: TRBJ2-2; DNA: TGTGCCAGCAGTGCGTACAGAAACACCGGGGAGCTGTTTTTT; CDR3: CASSAYRNTGELFF
V: TRBV5-6; size: -; D: -; J: TRBJ2-1; DNA: TGTGCCAGCAGCTTGGACAGGGTTTTGGACTCCTACAATGAGCAGTTCTTC; CDR3: CASSLDRVLDSYNEQFF
V: TRBV10-3; size: few; D: -; J: TRBJ2-2; DNA: TGTGCCATCAGTGGACAGGCCGACGGGGAGCTGTTTTTT; CDR3: CAISGQADGELFF
V: TRBV19; size: few; D: -; J: TRBJ1-4; DNA: TGTGCCAGTAGTAGGCGCTGGGGCTATGAAAAACTGTTTTTT; CDR3: CASSRRWGYEKLFF
V: TRBV7-3; size: -; D: -; J: TRBJ1-5; DNA: TGTGCCAGCAGCTTATTTGGGGGCGCCGGTCAGCCCCAGCATTTT; CDR3: CASSLFGGAGQPQHF
V: TRBV9; size: few; D: -; J: TRBJ2-1; DNA: TGTGCCAGCAGCGCATTGACAGGAGGGCAGTTCTTC; CDR3: CASSALTGGQFF
V: TRBV29-1; size: -; D: TRBD2; J: TRBJ2-7; DNA: TGCAGCGTCGCCGGACTAGCGGACTCCTACGAGCAGTACTTC; CDR3: CSVAGLADSYEQYF
V: TRBV30; size: -; D: TRBD1; J: TRBJ2-7; DNA: TGTGCCTGGAGTGCAGACAGGGGCCTCCCCCCATCCTACGAGCAGTACTTC; CDR3: CAWSADRGLPPSYEQYF
V: TRBV4-1; size: -; D: -; J: TRBJ1-2; DNA: TGCGCCAGCAGCCCCCAGGGCCATAGCGGCTACACCTTC; CDR3: CASSPQGHSGYTF
V: TRBV7-2; size: -; D: TRBD1; J: TRBJ2-7; DNA: TGTGCCAGAAGAAGCTTAGATAACAGGGGCGCCTACGAGCAGTACTTC; CDR3: CARRSLDNRGAYEQYF
V: TRBV5-6; size: -; D: -; J: TRBJ2-1; DNA: TGTGCCAGCAGCTCCCAACTTAGGAGCTCCTACAATGAGCAGTTCTTC; CDR3: CASSSQLRSSYNEQFF
V: TRBV7-6; size: -; D: -; J: TRBJ2-3; DNA: TGTGCCAGCAGTAGAAGCACAGATACGCAGTATTTT; CDR3: CASSRSTDTQYF
V: TRBV7-7; size: few; D: TRBD1; J: TRBJ2-1; DNA: TGTGCTAGCAGCCCCGGACAGGAAGGGCGTCTCAATGAGCAGTTCTTC; CDR3: CASSPGQEGRLNEQFF
V: TRBV27; size: -; D: TRBD1; J: TRBJ1-5; DNA: TGTGCCAGCAGTCCCATTGACAGGGGAGGCAATCAGCCCCAGCATTTT; CDR3: CASSPIDRGGNQPQHF
V: TRBV29-1; size: -; D: -; J: TRBJ2-3; DNA: TGCAGCGTTGATTTCGGGGATACGCAGTATTTT; CDR3: CSVDFGDTQYF
V: TRBV7-9; size: few; D: TRBD1; J: TRBJ1-6; DNA: TGTGCCAGCAGCCCCTCCGGACAGGGACTATCACCCCTCCACTTT; CDR3: CASSPSGQGLSPLHF
V: TRBV18; size: -; D: -; J: TRBJ1-1; DNA: TGTGCCAGCTCACCCCAGGGAGGGGGGGTCACTGAAGCTTTCTTT; CDR3: CASSPQGGGVTEAFF
V: TRBV10-2; size: -; D: TRBD2; J: TRBJ2-3; DNA: TGCGCCAGCAGGTCGATAGCGGGGGGGCCCACAGATACGCAGTATTTT; CDR3: CASRSIAGGPTDTQYF
V: TRBV6-1; size: few; D: TRBD1; J: TRBJ1-1; DNA: TGTGCCAGCAGCTTGACAGGGTTTAACACTGAAGCTTTCTTT; CDR3: CASSLTGFNTEAFF
V: TRBV4-1; size: -; D: -; J: TRBJ2-7; DNA: TGCGCCAGCAGCCAACAGGGCTACGAGCAGTACTTC; CDR3: CASSQQGYEQYF
V: TRBV19; size: few; D: TRBD1; J: TRBJ1-2; DNA: TGTGCCAGTAGCCGGGGACAGGTATTTGGCTACACCTTC; CDR3: CASSRGQVFGYTF
V: TRBV7-9; size: -; D: TRBD2; J: TRBJ2-1; DNA: TGTTCCAGCAGCCACACCACTAGCGGAGCCTACAATGAGCAGTTCTTC; CDR3: CSSSHTTSGAYNEQFF
V: TRBV19; size: few; D: -; J: TRBJ2-7; DNA: TGTGCCAGTAGTACCCAGAACTACGAGCAGTACTTC; CDR3: CASSTQNYEQYF
V: TRBV7-9; size: -; D: -; J: TRBJ1-1; DNA: TGTGCATCCCGGTATGGGGGGGCAACTCTTACGAACACTGAAGCTTTCTTT; CDR3: CASRYGGATLTNTEAFF
V: TRBV5-1; size: -; D: TRBD1; J: TRBJ2-5; DNA: TGCGCCAGCAGCTTGGAGTTAGGGACAGGGAGTGGAGAGACCCAGTACTTC; CDR3: CASSLELGTGSGETQYF
V: TRBV5-1; size: -; D: TRBD1; J: TRBJ2-7; DNA: TGCGCCAGCAGCTGGACGGACAGGGCGGACGAGCAGTACTTC; CDR3: CASSWTDRADEQYF
V: TRBV11-2; size: few; D: -; J: TRBJ1-1; DNA: TGTGCCAGCAGCTTATCCGAAGGGACTAACACTGAAGCTTTCTTT; CDR3: CASSLSEGTNTEAFF
V: TRBV28; size: -; D: -; J: TRBJ1-2; DNA: TGTGCCAGCAGTTTTATGGGGGCCGGCTACACCTTC; CDR3: CASSFMGAGYTF
V: TRBV5-1; size: -; D: -; J: TRBJ1-1; DNA: TGCGCCAGCAGCCTGGACATCTTGAACACTGAAGCTTTCTTT; CDR3: CASSLDILNTEAFF
V: TRBV30; size: -; D: -; J: TRBJ1-2; DNA: TGTGCCTGGAGTGCGCCTTCCAGAGGGAACTATGGCTACACCTTC; CDR3: CAWSAPSRGNYGYTF